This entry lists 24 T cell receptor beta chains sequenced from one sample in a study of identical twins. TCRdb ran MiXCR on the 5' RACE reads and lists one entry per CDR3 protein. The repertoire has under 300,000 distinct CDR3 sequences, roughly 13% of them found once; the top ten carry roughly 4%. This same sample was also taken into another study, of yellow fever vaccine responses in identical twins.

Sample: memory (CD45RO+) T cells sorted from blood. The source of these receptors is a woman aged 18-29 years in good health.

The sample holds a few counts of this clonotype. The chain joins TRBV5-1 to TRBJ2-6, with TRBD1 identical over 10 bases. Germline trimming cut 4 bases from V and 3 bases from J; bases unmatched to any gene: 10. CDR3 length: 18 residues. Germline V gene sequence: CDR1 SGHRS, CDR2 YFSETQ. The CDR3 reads CASSPVDRGTFGANVLTF. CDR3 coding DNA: TGCGCCAGCAGCCCCGTGGACAGGGGGACTTTTGGGGCCAACGTCCTGACTTTC.

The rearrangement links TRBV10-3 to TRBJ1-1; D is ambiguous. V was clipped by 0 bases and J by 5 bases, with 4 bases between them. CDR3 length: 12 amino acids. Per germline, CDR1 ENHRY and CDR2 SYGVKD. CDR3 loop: CAISESETEAFF. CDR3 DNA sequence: TGTGCCATCAGTGAGTCTGAGACTGAAGCTTTCTTT.

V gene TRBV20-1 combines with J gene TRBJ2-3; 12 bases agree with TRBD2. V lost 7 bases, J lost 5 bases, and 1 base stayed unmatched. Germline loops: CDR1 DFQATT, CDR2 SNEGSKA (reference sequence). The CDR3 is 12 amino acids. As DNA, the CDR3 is TGCAGTGGACTAGCGGGAGAAGATACGCAGTATTTT. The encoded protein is CSGLAGEDTQYF.

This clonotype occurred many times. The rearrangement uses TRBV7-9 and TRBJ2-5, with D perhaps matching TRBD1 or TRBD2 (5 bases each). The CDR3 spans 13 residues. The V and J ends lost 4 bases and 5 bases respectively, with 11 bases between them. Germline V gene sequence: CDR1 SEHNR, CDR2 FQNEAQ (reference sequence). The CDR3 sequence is CASSSPGSETQYF. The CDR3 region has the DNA TGTGCCAGCAGCTCCCCAGGGAGTGAGACCCAGTACTTC.

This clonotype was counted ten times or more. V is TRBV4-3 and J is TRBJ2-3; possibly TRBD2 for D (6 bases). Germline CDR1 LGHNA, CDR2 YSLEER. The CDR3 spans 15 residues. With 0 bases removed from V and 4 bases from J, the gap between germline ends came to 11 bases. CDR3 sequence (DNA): TGCGCCAGCAGCCAAGACGTCCGGGAGTCAGATACGCAGTATTTT. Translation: CASSQDVRESDTQYF.

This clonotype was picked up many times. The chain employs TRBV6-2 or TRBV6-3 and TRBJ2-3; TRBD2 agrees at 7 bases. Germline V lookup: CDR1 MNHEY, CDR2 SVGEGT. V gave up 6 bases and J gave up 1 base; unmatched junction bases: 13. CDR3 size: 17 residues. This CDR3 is CASRELPTSARTDTQYF. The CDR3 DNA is TGTGCCAGCAGGGAGTTACCCACTAGCGCCCGCACAGATACGCAGTATTTT.

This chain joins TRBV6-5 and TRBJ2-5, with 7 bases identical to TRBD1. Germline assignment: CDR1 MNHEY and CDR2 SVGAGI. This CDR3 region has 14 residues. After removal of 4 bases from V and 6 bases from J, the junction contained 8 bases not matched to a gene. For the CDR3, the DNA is TGTGCCAGCAGTTCTAGGGCAGGGGGACAGACCCAGTACTTC. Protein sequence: CASSSRAGGQTQYF.

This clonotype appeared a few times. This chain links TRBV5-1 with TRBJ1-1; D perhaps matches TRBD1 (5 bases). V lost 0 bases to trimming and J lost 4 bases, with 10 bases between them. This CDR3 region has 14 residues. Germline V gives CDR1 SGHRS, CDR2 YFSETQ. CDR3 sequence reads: CASSLGGTGTEAFF. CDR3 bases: TGCGCCAGCAGCTTGGGAGGGACGGGCACTGAAGCTTTCTTT.

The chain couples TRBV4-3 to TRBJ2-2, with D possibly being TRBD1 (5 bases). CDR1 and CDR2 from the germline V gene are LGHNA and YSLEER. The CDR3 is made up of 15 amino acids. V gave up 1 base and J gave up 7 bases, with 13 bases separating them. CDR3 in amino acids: CASSQGERTSGELFF. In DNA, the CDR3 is TGCGCCAGCAGCCAAGGGGAAAGGACAAGCGGGGAGCTGTTTTTT.

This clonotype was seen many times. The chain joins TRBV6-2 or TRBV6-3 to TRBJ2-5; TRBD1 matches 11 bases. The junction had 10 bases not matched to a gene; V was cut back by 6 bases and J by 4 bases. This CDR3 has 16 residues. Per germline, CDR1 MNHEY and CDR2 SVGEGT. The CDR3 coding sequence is TGTGCCAGCAGAAGACGGACAGGGGGCCCTAGAGAGACCCAGTACTTC. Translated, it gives CASRRRTGGPRETQYF.

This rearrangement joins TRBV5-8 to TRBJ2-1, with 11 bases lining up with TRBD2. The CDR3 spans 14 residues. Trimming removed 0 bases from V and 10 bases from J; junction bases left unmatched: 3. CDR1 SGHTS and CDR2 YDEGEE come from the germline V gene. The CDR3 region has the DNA TGTGCCAGCAGCTTGGCTAGCGGGAGGACCGAGCAGTTCTTC. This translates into CASSLASGRTEQFF.

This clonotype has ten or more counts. For the CDR3, the DNA is TGTGCCAGCAGCCTAGCTAGTCGGGGCGATACGCAGTATTTT. Translating gives CASSLASRGDTQYF. J is TRBJ2-3 and V is TRBV12-3 or TRBV12-4; the D call may be TRBD1 or TRBD2 (5 bases each). The CDR3 runs 14 residues. Between the trimmed V and J ends, which lost 6 bases and 6 bases, there was a span of 16 bases.

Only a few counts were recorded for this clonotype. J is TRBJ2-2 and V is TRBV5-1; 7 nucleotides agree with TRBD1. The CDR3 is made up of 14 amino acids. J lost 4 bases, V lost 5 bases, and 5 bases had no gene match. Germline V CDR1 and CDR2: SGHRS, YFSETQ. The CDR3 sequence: CASSRDSRTGELFF. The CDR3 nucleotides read TGCGCCAGCAGTCGGGACAGTCGCACCGGGGAGCTGTTTTTT.

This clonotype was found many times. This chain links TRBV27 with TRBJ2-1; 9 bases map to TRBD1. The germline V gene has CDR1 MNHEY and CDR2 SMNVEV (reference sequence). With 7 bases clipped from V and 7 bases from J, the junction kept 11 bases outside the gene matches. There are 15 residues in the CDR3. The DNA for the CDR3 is TGTGCCAGCACCTCGACGGACAGGGGTGGAAATGAGCAGTTCTTC. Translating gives CASTSTDRGGNEQFF.

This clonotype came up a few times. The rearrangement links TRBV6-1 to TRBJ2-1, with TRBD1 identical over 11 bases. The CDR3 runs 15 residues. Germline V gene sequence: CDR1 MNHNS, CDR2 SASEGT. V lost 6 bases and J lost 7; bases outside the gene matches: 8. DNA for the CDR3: TGTGCCAGCAGCCAAACCGGGACAGGGGGGAATGAGCAGTTCTTC. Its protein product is CASSQTGTGGNEQFF.

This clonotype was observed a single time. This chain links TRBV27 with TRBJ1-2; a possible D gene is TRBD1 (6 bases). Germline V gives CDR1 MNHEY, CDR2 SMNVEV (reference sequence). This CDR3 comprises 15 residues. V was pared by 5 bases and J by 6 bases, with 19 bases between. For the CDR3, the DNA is TGTGCCAGCAGTCTCTACTGGCAGGGGATGCATGGCTACACCTTC. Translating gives CASSLYWQGMHGYTF.

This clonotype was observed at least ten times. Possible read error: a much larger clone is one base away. The CDR3: CASCLLDRGSRVNDNEQFF. CDR3 nucleotide sequence: TGTGCCAGCTGTTTGCTAGACAGGGGGAGCCGGGTAAACGACAATGAGCAGTTCTTC. The chain has TRBV12-3 or TRBV12-4 and TRBJ2-1, with 9 positions matching TRBD1. CDR3 size: 19 residues.

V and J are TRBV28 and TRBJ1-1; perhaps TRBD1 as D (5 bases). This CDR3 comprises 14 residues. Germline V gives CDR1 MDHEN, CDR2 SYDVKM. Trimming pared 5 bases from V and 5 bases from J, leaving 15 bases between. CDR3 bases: TGTGCCAGCAGTCCCGGCAGGGTTGGGACTGAAGCTTTCTTT. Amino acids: CASSPGRVGTEAFF.

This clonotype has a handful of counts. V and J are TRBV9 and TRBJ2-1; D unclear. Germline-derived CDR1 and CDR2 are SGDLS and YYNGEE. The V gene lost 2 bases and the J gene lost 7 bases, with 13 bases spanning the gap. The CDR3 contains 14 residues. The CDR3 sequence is CASSVGESLNEQFF. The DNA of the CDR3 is TGTGCCAGCAGCGTGGGTGAGTCGTTAAATGAGCAGTTCTTC.

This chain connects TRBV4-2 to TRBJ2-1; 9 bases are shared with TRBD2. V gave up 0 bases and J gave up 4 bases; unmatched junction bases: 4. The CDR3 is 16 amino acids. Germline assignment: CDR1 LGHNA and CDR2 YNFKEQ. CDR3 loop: CASSQDPAGGYNEQFF. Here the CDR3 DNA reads TGTGCCAGCAGCCAAGATCCGGCGGGGGGGTACAATGAGCAGTTCTTC.

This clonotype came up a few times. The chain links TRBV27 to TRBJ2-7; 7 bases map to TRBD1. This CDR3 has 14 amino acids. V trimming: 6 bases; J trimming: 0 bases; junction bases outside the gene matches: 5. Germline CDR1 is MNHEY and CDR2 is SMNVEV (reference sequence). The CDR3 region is CASSHRDSSYEQYF. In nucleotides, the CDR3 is TGTGCCAGCAGCCACCGGGACAGCTCCTACGAGCAGTACTTC.

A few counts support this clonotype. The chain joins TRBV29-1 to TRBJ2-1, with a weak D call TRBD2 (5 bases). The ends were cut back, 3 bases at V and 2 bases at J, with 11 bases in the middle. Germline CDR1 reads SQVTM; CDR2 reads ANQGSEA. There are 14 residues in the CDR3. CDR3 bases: TGCAGCGTTGAGTTGAGGGAACCCTACAATGAGCAGTTCTTC. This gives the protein CSVELREPYNEQFF.

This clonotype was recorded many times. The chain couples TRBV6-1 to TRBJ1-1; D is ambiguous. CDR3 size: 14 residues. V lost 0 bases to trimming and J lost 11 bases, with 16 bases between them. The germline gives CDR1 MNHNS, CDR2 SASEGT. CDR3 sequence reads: CASSEAFEGLGAFF. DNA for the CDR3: TGTGCCAGCAGTGAAGCGTTTGAAGGTTTAGGGGCTTTCTTT.

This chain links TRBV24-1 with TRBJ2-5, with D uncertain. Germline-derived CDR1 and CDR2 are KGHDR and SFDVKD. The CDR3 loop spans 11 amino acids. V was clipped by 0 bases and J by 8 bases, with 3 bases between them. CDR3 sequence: CATSDLITQYF. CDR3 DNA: TGTGCCACCAGTGATTTGATAACCCAGTACTTC.